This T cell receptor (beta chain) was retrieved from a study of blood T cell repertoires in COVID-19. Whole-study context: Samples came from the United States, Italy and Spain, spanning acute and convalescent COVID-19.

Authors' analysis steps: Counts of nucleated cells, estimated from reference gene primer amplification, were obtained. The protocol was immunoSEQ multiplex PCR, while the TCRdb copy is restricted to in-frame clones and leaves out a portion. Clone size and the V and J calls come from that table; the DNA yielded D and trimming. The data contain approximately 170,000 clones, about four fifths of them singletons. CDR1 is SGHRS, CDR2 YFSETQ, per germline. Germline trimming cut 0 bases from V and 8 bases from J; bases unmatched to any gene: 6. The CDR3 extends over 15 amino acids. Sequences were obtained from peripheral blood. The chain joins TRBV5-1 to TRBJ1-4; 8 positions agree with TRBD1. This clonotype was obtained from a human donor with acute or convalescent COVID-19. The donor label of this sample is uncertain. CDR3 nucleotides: TGCGCCAGCAGCTTGGCGGACAGGGAGGGGGAAAAACTGTTTTTT. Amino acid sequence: CASSLADREGEKLFF.